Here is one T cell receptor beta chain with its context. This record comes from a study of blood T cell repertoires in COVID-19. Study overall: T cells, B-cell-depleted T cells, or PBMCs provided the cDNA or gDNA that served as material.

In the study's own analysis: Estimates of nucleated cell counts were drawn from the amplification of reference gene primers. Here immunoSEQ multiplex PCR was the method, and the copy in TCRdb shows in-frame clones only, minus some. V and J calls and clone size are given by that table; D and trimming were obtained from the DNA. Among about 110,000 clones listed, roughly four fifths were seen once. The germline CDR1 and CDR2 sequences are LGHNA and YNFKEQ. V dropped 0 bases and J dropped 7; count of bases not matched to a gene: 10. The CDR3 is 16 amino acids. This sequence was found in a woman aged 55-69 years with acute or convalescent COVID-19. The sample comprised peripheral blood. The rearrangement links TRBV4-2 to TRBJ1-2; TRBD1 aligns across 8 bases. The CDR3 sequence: CASSQEMVQGVFGYTF. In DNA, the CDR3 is TGTGCCAGCAGCCAAGAAATGGTACAGGGGGTTTTTGGCTACACCTTC.